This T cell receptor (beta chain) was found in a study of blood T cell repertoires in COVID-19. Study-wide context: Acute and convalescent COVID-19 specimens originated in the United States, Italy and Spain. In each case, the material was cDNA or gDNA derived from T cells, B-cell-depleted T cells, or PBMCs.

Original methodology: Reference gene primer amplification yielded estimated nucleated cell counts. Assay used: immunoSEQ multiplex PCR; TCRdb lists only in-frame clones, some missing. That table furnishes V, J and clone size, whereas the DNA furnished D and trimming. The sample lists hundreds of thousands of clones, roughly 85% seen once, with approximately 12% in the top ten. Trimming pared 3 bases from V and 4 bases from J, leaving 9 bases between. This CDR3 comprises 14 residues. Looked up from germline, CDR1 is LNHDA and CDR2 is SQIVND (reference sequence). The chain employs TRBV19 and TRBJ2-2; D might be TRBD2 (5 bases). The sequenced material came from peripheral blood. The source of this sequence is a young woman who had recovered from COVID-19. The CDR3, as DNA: TGTGCCAGTAGTATTCGGGGAATCACCGGGGAGCTGTTTTTT. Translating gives CASSIRGITGELFF.